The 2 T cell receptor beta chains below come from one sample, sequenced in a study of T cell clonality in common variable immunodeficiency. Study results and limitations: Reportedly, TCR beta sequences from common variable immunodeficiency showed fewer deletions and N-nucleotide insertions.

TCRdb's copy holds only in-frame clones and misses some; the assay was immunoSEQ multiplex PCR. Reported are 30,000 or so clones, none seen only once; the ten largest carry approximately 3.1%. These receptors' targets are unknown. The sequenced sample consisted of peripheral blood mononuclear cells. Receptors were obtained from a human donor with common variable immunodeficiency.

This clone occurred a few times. The CDR3 DNA, read in part, is TGCAGTGCTAGGAACAGGGGCTCGGTTCCCTACGAG. This encodes CSARNRGSVPYE. The full CDR3 protein is CSARNRGSVPYEQYF. The chain links TRBV20-1 to TRBJ2-7; 7 bases agree with TRBD1. The read ends 3 residues before the CDR3 terminus; that terminus is restored from the germline J gene. The germline gives CDR1 DFQATT, CDR2 SNEGSKA (reference sequence). V shed 3 bases and J 2 bases; nucleotides not matched to a gene: 10. The CDR3 loop spans 15 amino acids.

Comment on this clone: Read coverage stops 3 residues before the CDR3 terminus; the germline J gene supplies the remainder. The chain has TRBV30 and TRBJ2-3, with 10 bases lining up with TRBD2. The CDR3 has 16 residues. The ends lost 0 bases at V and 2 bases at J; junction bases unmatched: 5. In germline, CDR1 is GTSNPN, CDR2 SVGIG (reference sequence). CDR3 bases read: TGTGCCTGGAGTGTCGGGACTAGCGTATTCACAGATACG. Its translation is CAWSVGTSVFTDT. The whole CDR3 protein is CAWSVGTSVFTDTQYF. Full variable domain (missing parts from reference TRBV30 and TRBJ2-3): SQTIHQWPATLVQPVGSPLSLECTVEGTSNPNLYWYRQAAGRGLQLLFYSVGIGQISSEVPQNLSASRPQDRQFILSSKKLLLSDSGFYLCAWSVGTSVFTDTQYFGPGTRLTVL.